This entry is about one T cell receptor beta chain. Sequenced by immunoSEQ multiplex PCR; TCRdb stores in-frame clones only, minus some. Of approximately 40,000 clones listed, about 92% were seen once; the top ten hold just over 5.5%. The data stem from a study of T cell changes during pregnancy in multiple sclerosis. The germline V gene has CDR1 LNHNV and CDR2 YYDKDF (reference sequence). Trimming left V 1 base short and J 1 base short, with 14 bases between. The CDR3 sequence is 16 residues long. The input for sequencing was CD8+ T cells from peripheral blood mononuclear cells, taken in the third trimester of pregnancy. The J gene is TRBJ2-7, the V gene TRBV15, with a weak D call TRBD2 (5 bases). This receptor was obtained from a female donor with multiple sclerosis, enrolled in a pregnancy study. CDR3 DNA: TGTGCCACCAGCAGAGTTCCGTCTAGCAGTTCCTACGAGCAGTACTTC. Translating gives CATSRVPSSSSYEQYF.